Listed here are 21 T cell receptor beta chains from one sample, sequenced in a study of blood T cell repertoires in COVID-19 (dated by TCRdb to 2020 to 2022). Receptors were amplified or captured by the immunoSEQ multiplex PCR assay. TCRdb re-hosts the immuneACCESS table, in-frame sequences only. Its copies lack some clones; in the studies checked, an unresolved V gene accounts for under half of them, and the cause for the rest is not known. The sample contains around 500,000 clones, 70% to 90% of them found a single time. Jointly, the top ten make up approximately 3.4% of the sample. The sequencing sample was made of peripheral blood. The source of these receptors is a human donor in a cohort sampled during active COVID-19.

This chain links TRBV7-2 with TRBJ2-7, with TRBD2 as a possible D gene (7 bases). This CDR3 comprises 15 residues. The V end lost 4 bases, the J end lost 5 bases, and 18 bases lay between the germline ends. The germline V gene has CDR1 SGHTA and CDR2 FQGNSA. The CDR3 reads CASSSRGGGPNEQYF. The CDR3 DNA sequence: TGTGCCAGCAGCTCGAGGGGGGGAGGGCCCAACGAGCAGTACTTC.

V and J are TRBV5-1 and TRBJ2-1; 7 nucleotides agree with TRBD2. Germline lookup yields CDR1 SGHRS and CDR2 YFSETQ. V dropped 4 bases and J dropped 10; count of bases not matched to a gene: 14. The CDR3 runs to 15 residues. CDR3 region: CASSPAAGDGEEQFF. The CDR3 nucleotides read TGCGCCAGCAGCCCGGCGGCGGGAGATGGTGAGGAGCAGTTCTTC.

The rearrangement uses TRBV6-5 and TRBJ1-2, with D possibly TRBD1 on 6 matching bases. The CDR3 has 15 residues. The germline V gene has CDR1 MNHEY and CDR2 SVGAGI. Deletions cut 7 bases from V and 2 bases from J, with 17 bases between. The CDR3 nucleotides are TGTGCCAGCACTACCACAGGGAGATTAAACTATGGCTACACCTTC. It encodes CASTTTGRLNYGYTF.

Only one count was recorded for this clone. The chain employs TRBV19 and TRBJ2-5, with TRBD2 matching 9 bases. Germline CDR1 LNHDA, CDR2 SQIVND (reference sequence). J lost 5 bases, V lost 4 bases, and 8 bases had no gene match. The CDR3 extends over 15 amino acids. CDR3 DNA: TGTGCCAGTAGTACCGTAGCGGGAGAGGGGGAGACCCAGTACTTC. It specifies CASSTVAGEGETQYF.

V is TRBV5-8 and J is TRBJ2-5; the match to TRBD2 covers 10 bases. With 2 bases clipped from V and 4 bases from J, the junction kept 2 bases outside the gene matches. This CDR3 contains 14 residues. Germline V lookup: CDR1 SGHTS, CDR2 YDEGEE. The CDR3 region is CASSLAGGRETQYF. The CDR3 DNA is TGTGCCAGCAGCTTAGCGGGAGGGCGAGAGACCCAGTACTTC. Variable domain in full (rest from reference TRBV5-8 and TRBJ2-5): EAGVTQSPTHLIKTRGQQATLRCSPISGHTSVYWYQQALGLGLQFLLWYDEGEERNRGNFPPRFSGRQFPNYSSELNVNALELEDSALYLCASSLAGGRETQYFGPGTRLLVL.

The gene calls are TRBV21-1 and TRBJ2-5; the table calls TRBD1, which could not be checked here. TRBV21-1 is a pseudogene locus. The CDR3 is made up of 13 amino acids. CDR3 sequence (DNA): TGTGCCAGCAAACCAGGGGAGCACGAGACCCAGTACTTC. It codes for CASKPGEHETQYF.

The chain is built from TRBV19 and TRBJ2-2; no reliable D call. The CDR3 covers 12 residues. Between the trimmed V and J ends, which lost 7 bases and 6 bases, there was a span of 9 bases. The germline V gene encodes CDR1 LNHDA and CDR2 SQIVND (reference sequence). The CDR3 nucleotides read TGTGCCAGTAAGGAAGAGGCCGGGGAGCTGTTTTTT. This sequence encodes CASKEEAGELFF.

The chain joins TRBV7-9 to TRBJ2-7; 7 bases line up with TRBD1. Germline V gene sequence: CDR1 SEHNR, CDR2 FQNEAQ (reference sequence). V lost 5 bases and J lost 4; bases outside the gene matches: 2. This CDR3 has 12 amino acids. CDR3 DNA sequence: TGTGCCAGCAGCCCGGGACAGTACGAGCAGTACTTC. As protein: CASSPGQYEQYF. Combining the CDR3 with reference TRBV7-9 and TRBJ2-7 gives the whole variable domain DTGVSQNPRHKITKRGQNVTFRCDPISEHNRLYWYRQTLGQGPEFLTYFQNEAQLEKSRLLSDRFSAERPKGSFSTLEIQRTEQGDSAMYLCASSPGQYEQYFGPGTRLTVT.

As regards this clone: Other DNA sequences in the same sample also yield this CDR3. V and J are TRBV3-1 (or the pseudogene TRBV3-2) and TRBJ1-5, with a weak D call TRBD1 (6 bases). V shed 6 bases and J shed 4 bases, with 10 bases lying between them. Germline CDR1 reads LGHDT; CDR2 reads YNNKEL (reference sequence). The CDR3 contains 13 residues. CDR3 in amino acids: CASSRQANQPQHF. The CDR3 bases are TGTGCCAGCAGTAGACAGGCTAATCAGCCCCAGCATTTT.

This clone appeared a single time. The gene calls are TRBV19 and TRBJ2-7; D perhaps matches TRBD1 (6 bases). The germline CDR1 and CDR2 sequences are LNHDA and SQIVND (reference sequence). The CDR3 runs 14 residues. Trimming cost V 5 bases and J 3 bases, with 14 bases left between them. The CDR3 coding sequence is TGTGCCAGTAGTCAAGACAGGTCTCTCTACGAGCAGTACTTC. This translates into CASSQDRSLYEQYF.

V usage is TRBV11-2 and J usage is TRBJ1-4; possible D gene TRBD1, 5 bases. CDR1 is SGHAT and CDR2 is FQNNGV in the germline V gene. The CDR3 totals 14 residues. V lost 2 bases and J lost 4, with 8 bases in between. In nucleotides, the CDR3 is TGTGCCAGCAGCTTAAGGGGAGGTAATGAAAAACTGTTTTTT. Translated, it gives CASSLRGGNEKLFF.

The V and J genes are TRBV5-1 and TRBJ1-2; TRBD1 agrees at 12 bases. The CDR3 consists of 17 residues. The V gene end was trimmed by 0 bases and the J gene end by 8 bases; junction bases not matched to a gene: 11. Germline V gene lookup returns CDR1 SGHRS and CDR2 YFSETQ. The DNA of the CDR3 is TGCGCCAGCAGCTTGGCCGGCACCGGGACAGGGGGCGACGGCTACACCTTC. It translates to CASSLAGTGTGGDGYTF.

V gene TRBV5-6 combines with J gene TRBJ2-5; D uncertain. This CDR3 spans 13 amino acids. Deletions cut 4 bases from V and 3 bases from J, with 10 bases between. Germline values: CDR1 SGHDT, CDR2 YYEEEE. The CDR3 here is CASSGLVKETQYF. The DNA of the CDR3 is TGTGCCAGCAGCGGCCTAGTTAAAGAGACCCAGTACTTC.

This chain connects TRBV10-3 to TRBJ2-7, with D possibly matching TRBD1 (7 bases). From germline, CDR1 is ENHRY and CDR2 SYGVKD. The CDR3 has 13 amino acids. V was pared by 6 bases and J by 7 bases, with 16 bases between. The CDR3 nucleotides read TGTGCCATCAGCAGGGGGACTCAAGGGGAGCAGTACTTC. It is translated as CAISRGTQGEQYF.

The rearrangement joins TRBV6-6 to TRBJ1-4, with 9 bases identical to TRBD1. Germline CDR1 MNHNY, CDR2 SVGAGI (reference sequence). Trimming at V came to 0 bases and at J to 8 bases, leaving 4 bases not matched to a gene. The CDR3 runs 15 residues. The CDR3 nucleotides are TGTGCCAGCAGTTACTCGACAGGGGGTTGGGAAAAACTGTTTTTT. Its translation: CASSYSTGGWEKLFF.

J is TRBJ1-2 and V is TRBV7-2, with D possibly TRBD1 on 6 matching bases. The CDR3 spans 15 residues. Trimming took off 5 bases at V and 4 bases at J, with 17 bases between the two ends. Germline V gives CDR1 SGHTA, CDR2 FQGNSA. The CDR3 reads CASSQPGGAGYGYTF. The CDR3 coding sequence is TGTGCCAGCAGCCAACCGGGGGGCGCGGGCTATGGCTACACCTTC.

The J gene is TRBJ2-7, the V gene TRBV24-1, with 10 bases aligning to TRBD1. Germline CDR1 reads KGHDR; CDR2 reads SFDVKD. The CDR3 is 13 residues long. Germline trimming cut 10 bases from V and 6 bases from J; bases unmatched to any gene: 8. CDR3 bases: TGTGCCACGCGCCGGGACAGGGGTGGCGAGCAGTACTTC. It translates to CATRRDRGGEQYF.

Written as DNA, the CDR3 is TGTGCCATCAGCTCAGCGGGAGGGAACACCGGGGAGCTGTTTTTT. Amino acid sequence: CAISSAGGNTGELFF. The chain links TRBV10-3 to TRBJ2-2; 9 nucleotides line up with TRBD2. This CDR3 has 15 amino acids. Trimming removed 6 bases from V and 1 base from J; junction bases left unmatched: 3. Germline V gives CDR1 ENHRY, CDR2 SYGVKD.

This clone has more than one count but fewer than ten. J is TRBJ2-1 and V is TRBV4-2; maybe TRBD2 (5 bases). CDR1 LGHNA and CDR2 YNFKEQ come from the germline V gene. The CDR3 consists of 17 residues. The V gene lost 3 bases and the J gene lost 4 bases, with 19 bases spanning the gap. DNA for the CDR3: TGTGCCAGCAGCCACCCTTCATGGCGGGCAAAATACAATGAGCAGTTCTTC. Residues: CASSHPSWRAKYNEQFF.

This chain links TRBV25-1 with TRBJ2-1; TRBD2 matches at 7 bases. The CDR3 has 16 residues. V was pared by 1 base and J by 2 bases, with 5 bases of the junction left unmatched. Germline V gives CDR1 MGHDK, CDR2 SYGVNS. CDR3 loop: CASSESAGVPYNEQFF. CDR3 sequence (DNA): TGTGCCAGCAGTGAATCGGCGGGAGTCCCCTACAATGAGCAGTTCTTC.

This chain links TRBV6-6 with TRBJ2-7; D might be TRBD1 (6 bases). Per the germline V gene, CDR1 is MNHNY and CDR2 is SVGAGI (reference sequence). This CDR3 has 11 amino acids. CDR3 region: CVTGSSYEQYF. The DNA of the CDR3 is TGTGTCACAGGGAGCTCCTACGAGCAGTACTTC.